The source of this TCR beta chain is a study of shared clonotypes between healthy human individuals. In the study overall: Each donor's CD4 naive and CD4 memory cells filled three plates apiece, CD8 naive two, and CD8 memory one.

The authors distributed each subset's genomic DNA evenly over several immunoSEQ plates. Produced via immunoSEQ multiplex PCR; TCRdb's table is partial and in-frame only. The table lists 1.6 million or so clones, roughly 95% of them singletons. Everyone who donated was a Caucasian adult who lived in Nashville, Tennessee. Per germline, CDR1 SGHRS and CDR2 YFSETQ. The CDR3 runs 15 residues. With respect to this clone: At one of its ends the junction is not consistent with the germline gene, which may arise from a read error. The sample carries other DNA sequences with the same CDR3.

The specimen was naive CD4+ T cells sorted from blood. Subset of the sample: CD45RA+ positively selected. This receptor was obtained from a man younger than 45 in good health. The chain has TRBV5-1 and TRBJ2-7; 8 bases agree with TRBD1. The CDR3 sequence is CASSLGAGGSYEQYF. The CDR3, as DNA: TGCGCCAGCAGTTTGGGGGCAGGGGGCAGCTACGAGCAGTACTTC.